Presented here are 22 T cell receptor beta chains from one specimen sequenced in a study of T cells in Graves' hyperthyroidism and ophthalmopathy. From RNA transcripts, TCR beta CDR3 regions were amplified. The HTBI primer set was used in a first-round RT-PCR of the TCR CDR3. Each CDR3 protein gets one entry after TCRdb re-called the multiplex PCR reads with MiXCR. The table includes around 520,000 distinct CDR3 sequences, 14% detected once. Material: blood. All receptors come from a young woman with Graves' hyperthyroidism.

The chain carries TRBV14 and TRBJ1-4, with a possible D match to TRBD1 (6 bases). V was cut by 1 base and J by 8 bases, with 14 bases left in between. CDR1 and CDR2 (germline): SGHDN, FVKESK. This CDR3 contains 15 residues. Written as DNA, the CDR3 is TGTGCCAGCAGCCAAGTAGAAGGGGGATTCGAAAAACTGTTTTTT. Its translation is CASSQVEGGFEKLFF.

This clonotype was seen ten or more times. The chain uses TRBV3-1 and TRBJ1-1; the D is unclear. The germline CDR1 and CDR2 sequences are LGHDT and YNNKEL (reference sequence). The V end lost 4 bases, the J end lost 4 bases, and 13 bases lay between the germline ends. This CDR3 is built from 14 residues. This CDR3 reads CASSPGPKATEAFF. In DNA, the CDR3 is TGTGCCAGCAGCCCTGGTCCGAAGGCCACTGAAGCTTTCTTT.

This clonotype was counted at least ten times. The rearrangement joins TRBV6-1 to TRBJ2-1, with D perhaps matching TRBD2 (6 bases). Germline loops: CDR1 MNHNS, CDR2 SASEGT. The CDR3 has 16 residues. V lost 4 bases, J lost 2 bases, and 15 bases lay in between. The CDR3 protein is CASSVAGTHPYNEQFF. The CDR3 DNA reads TGTGCCAGCAGTGTTGCCGGGACTCACCCCTACAATGAGCAGTTCTTC.

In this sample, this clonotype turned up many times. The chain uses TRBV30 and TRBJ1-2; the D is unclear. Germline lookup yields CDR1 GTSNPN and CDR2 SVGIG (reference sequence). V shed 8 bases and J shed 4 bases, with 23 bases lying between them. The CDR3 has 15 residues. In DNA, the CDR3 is TGTGCCCGCGGGTCCCAGACACGGTTTGGCTATGGCTACACCTTC. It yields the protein CARGSQTRFGYGYTF.

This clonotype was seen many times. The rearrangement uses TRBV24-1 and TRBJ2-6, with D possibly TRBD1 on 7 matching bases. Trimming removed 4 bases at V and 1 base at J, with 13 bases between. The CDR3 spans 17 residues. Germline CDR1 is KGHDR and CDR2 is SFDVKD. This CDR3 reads CATSERDSSSGANVLTF. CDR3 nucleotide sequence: TGTGCCACCAGTGAGCGGGACAGCTCATCTGGGGCCAACGTCCTGACTTTC.

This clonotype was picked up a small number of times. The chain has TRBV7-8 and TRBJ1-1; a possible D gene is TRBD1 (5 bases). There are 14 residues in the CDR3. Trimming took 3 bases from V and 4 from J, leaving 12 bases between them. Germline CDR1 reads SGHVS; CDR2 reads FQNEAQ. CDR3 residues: CASSFQGVGTEAFF. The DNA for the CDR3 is TGTGCCAGCAGCTTCCAGGGAGTTGGCACTGAAGCTTTCTTT.

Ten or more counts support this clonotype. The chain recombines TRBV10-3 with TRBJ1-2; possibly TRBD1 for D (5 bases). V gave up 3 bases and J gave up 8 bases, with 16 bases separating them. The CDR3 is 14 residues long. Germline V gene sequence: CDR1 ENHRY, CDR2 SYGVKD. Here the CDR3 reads CAISDNVGAGGYTF. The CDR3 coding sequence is TGTGCCATCAGTGACAACGTAGGGGCTGGGGGCTACACCTTC.

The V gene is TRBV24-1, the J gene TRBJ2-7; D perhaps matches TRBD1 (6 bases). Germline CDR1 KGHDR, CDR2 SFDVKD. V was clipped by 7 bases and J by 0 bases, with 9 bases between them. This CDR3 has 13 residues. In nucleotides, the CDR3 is TGTGCCACCAGGGACAGAGGCTCCTACGAGCAGTACTTC. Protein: CATRDRGSYEQYF.

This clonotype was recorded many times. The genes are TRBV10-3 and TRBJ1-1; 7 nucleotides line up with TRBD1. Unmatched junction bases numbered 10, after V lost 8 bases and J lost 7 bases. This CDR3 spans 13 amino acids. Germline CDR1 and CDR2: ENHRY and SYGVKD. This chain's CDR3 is CAISYQGDGEAFF. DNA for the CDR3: TGTGCCATCTCCTATCAGGGGGACGGTGAAGCTTTCTTT.

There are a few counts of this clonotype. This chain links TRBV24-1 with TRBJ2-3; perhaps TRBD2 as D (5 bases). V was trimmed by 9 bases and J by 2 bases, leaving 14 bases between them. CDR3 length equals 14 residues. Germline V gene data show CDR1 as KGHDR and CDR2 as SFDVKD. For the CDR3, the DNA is TGTGCCACCGAAGGTAGCGAGTTCACAGATACGCAGTATTTT. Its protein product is CATEGSEFTDTQYF.

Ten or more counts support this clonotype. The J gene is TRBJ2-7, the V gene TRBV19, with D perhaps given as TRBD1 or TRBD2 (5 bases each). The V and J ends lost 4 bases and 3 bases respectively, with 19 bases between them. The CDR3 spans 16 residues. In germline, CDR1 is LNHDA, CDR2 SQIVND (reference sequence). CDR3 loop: CASSRVSGAVHYEQYF. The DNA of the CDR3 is TGTGCCAGTAGTAGGGTCTCCGGGGCAGTTCACTACGAGCAGTACTTC. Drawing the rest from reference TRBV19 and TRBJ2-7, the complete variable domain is DGGITQSPKYLFRKEGQNVTLSCEQNLNHDAMYWYRQDPGQGLRLIYYSQIVNDFQKGDIAEGYSVSREKKESFPLTVTSAQKNPTAFYLCASSRVSGAVHYEQYFGPGTRLTVT.

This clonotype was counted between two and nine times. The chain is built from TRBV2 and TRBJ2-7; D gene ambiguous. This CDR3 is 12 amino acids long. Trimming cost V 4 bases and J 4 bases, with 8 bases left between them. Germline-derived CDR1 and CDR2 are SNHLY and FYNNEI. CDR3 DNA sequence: TGTGCCAGCAGTGCGATGGCTTACGAGCAGTACTTC. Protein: CASSAMAYEQYF.

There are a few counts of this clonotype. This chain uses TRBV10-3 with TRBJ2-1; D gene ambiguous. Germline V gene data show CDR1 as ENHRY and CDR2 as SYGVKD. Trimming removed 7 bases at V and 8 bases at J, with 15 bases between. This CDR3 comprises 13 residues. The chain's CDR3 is CAIKNPRRDEQFF. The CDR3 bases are TGTGCCATCAAAAATCCTAGACGGGATGAGCAGTTCTTC.

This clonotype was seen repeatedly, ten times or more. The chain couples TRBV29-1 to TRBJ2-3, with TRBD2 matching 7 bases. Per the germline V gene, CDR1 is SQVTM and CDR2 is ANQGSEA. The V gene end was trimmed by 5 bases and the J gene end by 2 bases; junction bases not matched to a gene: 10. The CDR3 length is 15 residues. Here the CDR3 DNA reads TGCAGCGTTCCCGCGCCCAGCGGGATCACAGATACGCAGTATTTT. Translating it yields CSVPAPSGITDTQYF.

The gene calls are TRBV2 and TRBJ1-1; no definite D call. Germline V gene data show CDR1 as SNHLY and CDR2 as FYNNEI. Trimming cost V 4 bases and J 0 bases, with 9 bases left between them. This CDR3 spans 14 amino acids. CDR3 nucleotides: TGTGCCAGCAGTGTCAGTGCCATGAACACTGAAGCTTTCTTT. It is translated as CASSVSAMNTEAFF.

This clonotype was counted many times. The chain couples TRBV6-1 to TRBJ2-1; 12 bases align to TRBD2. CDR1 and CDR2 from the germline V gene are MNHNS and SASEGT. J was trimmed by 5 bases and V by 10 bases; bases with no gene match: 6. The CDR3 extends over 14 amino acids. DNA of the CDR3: TGTGCCACCCTGTCTAGCGGGAGGGACAATGAGCAGTTCTTC. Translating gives CATLSSGRDNEQFF.

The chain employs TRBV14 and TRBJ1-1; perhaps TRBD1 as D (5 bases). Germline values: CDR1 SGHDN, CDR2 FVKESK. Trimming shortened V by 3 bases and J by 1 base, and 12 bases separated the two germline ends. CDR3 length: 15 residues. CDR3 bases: TGTGCCAGCAGCCAGCCAGGGTTCTGGAACACTGAAGCTTTCTTT. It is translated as CASSQPGFWNTEAFF.

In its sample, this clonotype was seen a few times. CDR3: CASMRGTGNTEAFF. Written as DNA, the CDR3 is TGTGCCAGCATGAGAGGTACAGGAAACACTGAAGCTTTCTTT. This sequence joins TRBV6-1 and TRBJ1-1; a weak D match, TRBD1 (5 bases). The CDR3 totals 14 residues. V was cut by 7 bases and J by 2 bases, with 14 bases left in between. CDR1 MNHNS and CDR2 SASEGT come from the germline V gene.

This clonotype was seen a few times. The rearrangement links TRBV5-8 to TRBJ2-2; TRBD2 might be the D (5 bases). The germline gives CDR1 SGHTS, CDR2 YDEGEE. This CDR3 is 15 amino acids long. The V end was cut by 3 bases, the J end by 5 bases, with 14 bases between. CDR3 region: CASSSRGYRTGELFF. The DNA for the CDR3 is TGTGCCAGCAGCTCGCGAGGGTATAGGACCGGGGAGCTGTTTTTT.

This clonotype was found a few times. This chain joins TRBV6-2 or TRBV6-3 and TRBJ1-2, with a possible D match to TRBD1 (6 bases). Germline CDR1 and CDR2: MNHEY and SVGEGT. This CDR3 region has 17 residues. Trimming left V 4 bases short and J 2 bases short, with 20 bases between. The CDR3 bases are TGTGCCAGCAGTTTCACTGTCGGCCCGCAGGGGAACTATGGCTACACCTTC. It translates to CASSFTVGPQGNYGYTF.

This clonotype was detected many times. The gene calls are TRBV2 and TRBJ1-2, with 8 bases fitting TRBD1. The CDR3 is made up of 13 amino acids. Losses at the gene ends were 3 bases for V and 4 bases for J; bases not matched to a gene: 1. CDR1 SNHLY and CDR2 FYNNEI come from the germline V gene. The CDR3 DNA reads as TGTGCCAGCAGTGACAGGGGGCCCTATGGCTACACCTTC. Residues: CASSDRGPYGYTF.

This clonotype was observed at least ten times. The chain's CDR3 is CASSLVAPEAFF. In DNA, the CDR3 is TGTGCCAGCAGCTTAGTGGCTCCTGAAGCTTTCTTT. The gene calls are TRBV11-3 and TRBJ1-1; no clear D. The germline V gene has CDR1 SGHNT and CDR2 YENEEA. The CDR3 length is 12 residues. Trimming pared 1 base from V and 6 bases from J, leaving 6 bases between.